This T cell receptor (beta chain) was recovered during a study of neurological immune-mediated disorders. One entry per CDR3 protein results from TCRdb running MiXCR on the 5' RACE reads. The sample holds 40,000 to 50,000 distinct CDR3 sequences, 10% to 13% seen once. This clonotype was counted many times. The unsorted libraries originated from 2 million PBMCs kept at -80 C. The V segment lost 1 base and the J segment 6 bases; nucleotides outside the gene matches: 5. This CDR3 comprises 16 residues. The clonotype comes from a woman between 40 and 50 years old with HTLV-1-associated myelopathy (HAM/TSP). The rearrangement uses TRBV12-3 or TRBV12-4 and TRBJ2-5; 13 positions match TRBD2. The sample taken for sequencing was PBMCs. CDR3 sequence: CASSLGGLAGTKTQYF. CDR3 bases: TGTGCCAGCAGTTTAGGGGGACTAGCGGGGACAAAGACCCAGTACTTC.